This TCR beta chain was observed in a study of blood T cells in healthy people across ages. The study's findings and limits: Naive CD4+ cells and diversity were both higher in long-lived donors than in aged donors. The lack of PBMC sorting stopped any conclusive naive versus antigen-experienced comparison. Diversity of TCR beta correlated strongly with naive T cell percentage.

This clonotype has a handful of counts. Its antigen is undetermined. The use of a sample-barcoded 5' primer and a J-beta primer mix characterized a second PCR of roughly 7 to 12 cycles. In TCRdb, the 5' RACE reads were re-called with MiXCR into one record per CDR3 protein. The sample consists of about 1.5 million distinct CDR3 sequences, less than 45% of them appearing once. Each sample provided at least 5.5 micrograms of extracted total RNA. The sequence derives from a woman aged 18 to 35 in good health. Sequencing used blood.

The CDR3 sequence: CASSDRIDYGYTF. As DNA, the CDR3 is TGCGCCAGCAGTGACAGGATCGACTATGGCTACACCTTC. This chain joins TRBV10-1 and TRBJ1-2; D gene uncertain. Per the germline V gene, CDR1 is WNHNN and CDR2 is SYGVQD (reference sequence). V dropped 3 bases and J dropped 3 bases, with 8 bases sitting between them. This CDR3 has 13 residues.